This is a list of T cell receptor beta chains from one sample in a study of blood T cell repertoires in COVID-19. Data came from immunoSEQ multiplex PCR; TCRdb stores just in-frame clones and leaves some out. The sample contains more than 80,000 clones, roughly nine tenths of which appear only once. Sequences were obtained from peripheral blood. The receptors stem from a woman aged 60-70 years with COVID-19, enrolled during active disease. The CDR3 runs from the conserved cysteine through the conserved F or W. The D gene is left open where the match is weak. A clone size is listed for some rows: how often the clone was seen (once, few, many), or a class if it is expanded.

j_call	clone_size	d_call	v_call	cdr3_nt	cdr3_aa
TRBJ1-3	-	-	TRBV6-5	TGTGCCAGCAAGAGAACAGGTTCTGGAAACACCATATATTTT	CASKRTGSGNTIYF
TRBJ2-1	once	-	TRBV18	TGTGCCAGCTCACCCACTCGGGATGAGCAGTTCTTC	CASSPTRDEQFF
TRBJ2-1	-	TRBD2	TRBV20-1	TGCAGTGCTAGTTTTAGCGGGGGGGCCAATGAGCAGTTCTTC	CSASFSGGANEQFF
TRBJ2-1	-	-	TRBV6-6	TGTGCCAGCAGTTCGACAGCTTACAATGAGCAGTTCTTC	CASSSTAYNEQFF
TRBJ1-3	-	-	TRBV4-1	TGCGCCAGCAGCCAAGATGGAGGTTCCCGGAGCACCATATATTTT	CASSQDGGSRSTIYF
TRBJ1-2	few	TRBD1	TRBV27	TGTGCCAGCAGTTACAAGGCGGGACAGGGCAACTATGGCTACACCTTC	CASSYKAGQGNYGYTF
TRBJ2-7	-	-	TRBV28	TGTGCCAGCAGTTTGTGGGACACGAGCTCCTACGAGCAGTACTTC	CASSLWDTSSYEQYF
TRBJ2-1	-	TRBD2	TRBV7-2	TGTGCCAGCAGCTTAGACCCGACTAGCGGTTACAATGAGCAGTTCTTC	CASSLDPTSGYNEQFF
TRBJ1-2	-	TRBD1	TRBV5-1	TGCGCCAGCAGCTCCGGGACAGGGACCTATGGCTACACCTTC	CASSSGTGTYGYTF
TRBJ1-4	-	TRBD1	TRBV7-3	TGTGCCAGCAGCTTAAGGGGACGTGACAGGGCCGAAAAACTGTTTTTT	CASSLRGRDRAEKLFF
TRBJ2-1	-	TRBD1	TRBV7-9	TGTGCCAGCAGCTCGCCCTTGCGACAGGGGGCGGTGGGCGTCGATGAGCAGTTCTTC	CASSSPLRQGAVGVDEQFF
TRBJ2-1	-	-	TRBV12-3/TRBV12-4	TGTGCCAGCGGGGGGGCTGAGCAGTTCTTC	CASGGAEQFF
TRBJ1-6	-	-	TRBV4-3	TGCGCCAGCAGCCAAGAAGTGAGCTCCTATAATTCACCCCTCCACTTT	CASSQEVSSYNSPLHF
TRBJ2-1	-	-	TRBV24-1	TGTGCCACCAGTGCAAACACCTACAATGAGCAGTTCTTC	CATSANTYNEQFF
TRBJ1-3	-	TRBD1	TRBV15	TGTGCCACCAGCAGAGGACAGGGGGTAAACTCTGGAAACACCATATATTTT	CATSRGQGVNSGNTIYF
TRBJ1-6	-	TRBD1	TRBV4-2	TGTGCCAGCAGCCATTCCGGGACAGGGTATTCACCCCTCCACTTT	CASSHSGTGYSPLHF
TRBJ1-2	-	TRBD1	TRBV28	TGTGCCAGCAGTCCCGGACAGGACTATGGCTACACCTTC	CASSPGQDYGYTF
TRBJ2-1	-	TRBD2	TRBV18	TGTGCCAGCTCACCGGGGGGGGGCTCCTACAATGAGCAGTTCTTC	CASSPGGGSYNEQFF
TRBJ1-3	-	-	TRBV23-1	TGCGCCACAAAGAGAGGAGAGGCTGGAAACACCATATATTTT	CATKRGEAGNTIYF
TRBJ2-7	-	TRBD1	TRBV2	TGTGCCAGCAAATATCAGGGGGCCGAGCAGTACTTC	CASKYQGAEQYF
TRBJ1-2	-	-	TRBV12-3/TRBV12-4	TGTGCCAGCAGTCCCCCCCTGGGCTACACCTTC	CASSPPLGYTF
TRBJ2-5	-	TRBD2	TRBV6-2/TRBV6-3	TGTGCCAGCAGTCTAGCGGAGCGGACCCAGTACTTC	CASSLAERTQYF
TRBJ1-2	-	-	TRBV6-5	TGTGCCAGCAGTTACTCGGGTTCTCAGGCTAACTATGGCTACACCTTC	CASSYSGSQANYGYTF
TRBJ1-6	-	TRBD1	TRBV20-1	TGCAGTGCTAGTAAGGGGACAGCCACTTATAATTCACCCCTCCACTTT	CSASKGTATYNSPLHF
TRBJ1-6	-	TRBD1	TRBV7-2	TGTGCCAGCAGCTTAATAGGGCAGGGGGAAGCACCCCTCCACTTT	CASSLIGQGEAPLHF
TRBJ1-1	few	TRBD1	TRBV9	TGTGCCAGCAGCGTAGACGGGACAGGGGCTTCGAACACTGAAGCTTTCTTT	CASSVDGTGASNTEAFF
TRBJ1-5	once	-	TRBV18	TGTGCCAGCTCACCACAGTCAGATCAGCCCCAGCATTTT	CASSPQSDQPQHF
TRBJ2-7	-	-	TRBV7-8	TGTGCCAGCAGCTTGATGGCGGCCGAGCAGTACTTC	CASSLMAAEQYF
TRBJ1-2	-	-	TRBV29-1	TGCAGCGTTGAAGACCGGGGCTATGGCTACACCTTC	CSVEDRGYGYTF
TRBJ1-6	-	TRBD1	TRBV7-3	TGTGCCAGCAGCATGGGACAGGGGATCTATTCACCCCTCCACTTT	CASSMGQGIYSPLHF